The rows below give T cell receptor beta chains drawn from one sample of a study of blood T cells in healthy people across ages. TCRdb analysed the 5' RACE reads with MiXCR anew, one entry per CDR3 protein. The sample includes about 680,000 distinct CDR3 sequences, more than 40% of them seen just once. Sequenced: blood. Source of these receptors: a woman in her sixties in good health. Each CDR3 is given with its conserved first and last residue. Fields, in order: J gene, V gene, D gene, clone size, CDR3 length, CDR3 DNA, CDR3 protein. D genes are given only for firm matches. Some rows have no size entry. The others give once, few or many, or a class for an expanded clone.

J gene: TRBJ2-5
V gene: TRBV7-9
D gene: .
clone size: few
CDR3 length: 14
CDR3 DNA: TGTGCCAGCAGCTTAATCTCGGCGCAAGAGACCCAGTACTTC
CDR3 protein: CASSLISAQETQYF

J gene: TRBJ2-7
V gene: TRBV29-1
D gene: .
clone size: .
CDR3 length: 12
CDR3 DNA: .
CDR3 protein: CSVAQGTYEQNF

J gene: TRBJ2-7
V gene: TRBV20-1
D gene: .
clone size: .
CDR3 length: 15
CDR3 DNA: TGCAGTGTTAGAGATCCCGGACAGCTCACCTACGAGCAGTACTTC
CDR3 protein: CSVRDPGQLTYEQYF

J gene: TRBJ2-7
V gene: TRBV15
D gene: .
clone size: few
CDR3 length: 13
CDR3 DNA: TGTGCCACCAGCAAACTCTACAGCTACGAGCAGTACTTC
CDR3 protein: CATSKLYSYEQYF

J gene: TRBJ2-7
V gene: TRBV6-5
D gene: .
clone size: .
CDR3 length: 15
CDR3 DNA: TGTGCCAGCAGTTACGCGAGCGTTTGGGGGTACGAGCAGTACTTC
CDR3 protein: CASSYASVWGYEQYF

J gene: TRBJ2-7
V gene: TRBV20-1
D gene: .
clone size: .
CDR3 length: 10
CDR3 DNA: TGCAGTGCTAGTTCGACCGAGCAGTACTTC
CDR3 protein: CSASSTEQYF

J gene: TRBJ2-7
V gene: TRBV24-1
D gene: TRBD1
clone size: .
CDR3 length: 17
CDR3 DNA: TGTGCCACCAGTCCCCGCCAGGGACAGGGATTCGCCTACGAGCAGTACTTC
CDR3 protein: CATSPRQGQGFAYEQYF

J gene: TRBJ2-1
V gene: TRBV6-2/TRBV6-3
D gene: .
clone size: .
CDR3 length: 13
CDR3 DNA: TGTGCCAGCAGCCCCCCCTTGGACAATGAGCAGTTCTTC
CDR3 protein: CASSPPLDNEQFF

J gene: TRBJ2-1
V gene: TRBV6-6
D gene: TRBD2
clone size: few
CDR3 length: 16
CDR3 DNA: TGTGCCAGCAGTTACTCAAGAGCGGGAACCTACAATGAGCAGTTCTTC
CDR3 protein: CASSYSRAGTYNEQFF

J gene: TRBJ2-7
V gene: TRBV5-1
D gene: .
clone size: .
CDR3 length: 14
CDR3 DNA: TGCGCCAGCAGCAACAGGGTGGCAGCCTACGAGCAGTACTTC
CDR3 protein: CASSNRVAAYEQYF

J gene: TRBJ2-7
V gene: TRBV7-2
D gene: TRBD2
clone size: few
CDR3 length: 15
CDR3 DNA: TGTGCCAGCAGCCTCCAGCGGGAAGGCTACAATGAGCAGTACTTC
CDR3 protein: CASSLQREGYNEQYF

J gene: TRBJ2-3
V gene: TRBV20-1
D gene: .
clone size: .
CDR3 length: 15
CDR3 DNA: TGCAGTGCTAGAGTGTCGATTGCCCTCACAGATACGCAGTATTTT
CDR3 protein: CSARVSIALTDTQYF

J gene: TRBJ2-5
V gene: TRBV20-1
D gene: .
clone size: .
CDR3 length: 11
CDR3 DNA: TGCAGTGCTAGGGTCTGGGAGACCCAGTACTTC
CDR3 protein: CSARVWETQYF

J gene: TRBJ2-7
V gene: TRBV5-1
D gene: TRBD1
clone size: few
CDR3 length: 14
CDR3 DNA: TGCGCCAGCAGCCAGGGACAGGGATTTTCCGAGCAGTACTTC
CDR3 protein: CASSQGQGFSEQYF

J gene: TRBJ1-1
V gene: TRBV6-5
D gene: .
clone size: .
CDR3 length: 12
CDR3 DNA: TGTGCCAGCAGTACTCGAGCTACTGAAGCTTTCTTT
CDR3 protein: CASSTRATEAFF

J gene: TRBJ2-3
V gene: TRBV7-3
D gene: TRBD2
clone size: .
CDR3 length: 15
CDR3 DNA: TGTACCAGCAGCTTGACTAGCGGGAGATCAGATACGCAGTATTTT
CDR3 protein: CTSSLTSGRSDTQYF

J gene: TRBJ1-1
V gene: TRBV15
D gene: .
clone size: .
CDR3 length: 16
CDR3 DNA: TGTGCCACCAGCAGAGGAGCCGGAACGATGAACACTGAAGCTTTCTTT
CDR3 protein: CATSRGAGTMNTEAFF

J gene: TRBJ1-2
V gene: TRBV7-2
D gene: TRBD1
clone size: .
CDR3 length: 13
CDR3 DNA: TGTGCCAGCAGCCCCCACAGGGGGGTAGGCTACACCTTC
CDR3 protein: CASSPHRGVGYTF

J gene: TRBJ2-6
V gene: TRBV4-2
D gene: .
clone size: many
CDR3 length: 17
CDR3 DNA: TGTGCCAGCAGCCAAGATCCGGGGTCGAGGGGGGCCAACGTCCTGACTTTC
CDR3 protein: CASSQDPGSRGANVLTF

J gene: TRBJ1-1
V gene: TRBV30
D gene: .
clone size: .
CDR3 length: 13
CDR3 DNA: TGTGCCTGGAGAGACATGATGAACACTGAAGCTTTCTTT
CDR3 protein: CAWRDMMNTEAFF

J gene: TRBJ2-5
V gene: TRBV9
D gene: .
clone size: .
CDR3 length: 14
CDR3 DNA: TGTGCCAGCAGCGTAGCTACGTCCGAGGAGACCCAGTACTTC
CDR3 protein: CASSVATSEETQYF

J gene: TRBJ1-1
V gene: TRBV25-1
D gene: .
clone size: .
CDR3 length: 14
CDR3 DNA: TGTGCCAGCAGTCCCCCCTGGGGGAACACTGAAGCTTTCTTT
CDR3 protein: CASSPPWGNTEAFF

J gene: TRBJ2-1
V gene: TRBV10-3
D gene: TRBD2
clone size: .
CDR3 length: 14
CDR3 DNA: TGTGCCATCAGCCCTAGCGGGGGCAACAATGAGCAGTTCTTC
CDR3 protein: CAISPSGGNNEQFF

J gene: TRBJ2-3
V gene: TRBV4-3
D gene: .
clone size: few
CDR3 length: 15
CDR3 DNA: TGCGCCAGCAGCCAAGAGCACGGAGGAACAGATACGCAGTATTTT
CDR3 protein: CASSQEHGGTDTQYF

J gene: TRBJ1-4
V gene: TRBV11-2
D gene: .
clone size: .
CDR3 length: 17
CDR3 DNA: TGTGCCAGCAGCTCGGACCTAGATCCAAATTCTAATGAAAAACTGTTTTTT
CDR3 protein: CASSSDLDPNSNEKLFF

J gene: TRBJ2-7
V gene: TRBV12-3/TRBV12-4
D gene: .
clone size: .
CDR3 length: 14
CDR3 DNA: TGTGCCAGCAGCAAGGACAGAAATCCCTACGAGCAGTACTTC
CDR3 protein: CASSKDRNPYEQYF

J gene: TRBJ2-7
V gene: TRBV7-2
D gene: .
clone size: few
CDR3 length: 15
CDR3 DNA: TGTGCCAGCAGCTTAACAACGGGACAAAACTACGAGCAGTACTTC
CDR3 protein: CASSLTTGQNYEQYF

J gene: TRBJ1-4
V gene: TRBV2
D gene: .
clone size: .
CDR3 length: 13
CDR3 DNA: TGTGCCAGCAGGTTCGACCGGAATGAAAAACTGTTTTTT
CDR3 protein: CASRFDRNEKLFF

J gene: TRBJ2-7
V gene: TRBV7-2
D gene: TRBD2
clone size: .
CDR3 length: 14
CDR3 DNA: TGTGCCAGCAGCGCCGCCGGGACTAACTCCGAGCAGTACTTC
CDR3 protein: CASSAAGTNSEQYF

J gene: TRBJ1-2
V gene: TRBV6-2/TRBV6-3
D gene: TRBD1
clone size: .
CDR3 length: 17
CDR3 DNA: TGTGCCAGCATCAAGTGGGGACAGGGGGCATCGAACTATGGCTACACCTTC
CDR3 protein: CASIKWGQGASNYGYTF

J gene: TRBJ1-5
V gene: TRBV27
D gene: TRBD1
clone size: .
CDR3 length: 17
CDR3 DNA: TGTGCCAGCAGTTCCCCGGGGGCAGGGGGCGAATATCAGCCCCAGCATTTT
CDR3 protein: CASSSPGAGGEYQPQHF